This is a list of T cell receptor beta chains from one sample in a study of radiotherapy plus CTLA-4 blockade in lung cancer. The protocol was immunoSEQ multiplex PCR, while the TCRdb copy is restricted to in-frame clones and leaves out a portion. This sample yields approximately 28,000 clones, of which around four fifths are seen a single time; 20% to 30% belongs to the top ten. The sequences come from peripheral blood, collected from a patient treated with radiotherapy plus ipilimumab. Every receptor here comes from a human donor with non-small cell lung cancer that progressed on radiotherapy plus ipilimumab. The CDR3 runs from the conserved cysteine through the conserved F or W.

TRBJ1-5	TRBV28	CASSLGTYQPQHF
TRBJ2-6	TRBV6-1	CASSVGQGDSGANVLTF
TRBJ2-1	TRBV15	CATSRERAGRSYNEQFF
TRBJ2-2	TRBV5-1	CASRAGTGGTGELFF
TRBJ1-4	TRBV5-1	CASSLSSRGEKLFF
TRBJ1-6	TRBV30	CAWNPGRVNSPLHF
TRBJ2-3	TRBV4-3	CASSHRLPGTSGGARDTQYF
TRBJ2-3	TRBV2	CACDETSSTDTQYF
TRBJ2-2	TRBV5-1	CASSLIGHGELFF
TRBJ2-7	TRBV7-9	CASSTGQGFSYEQYF
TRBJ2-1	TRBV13	CASSPGQGYEQFF
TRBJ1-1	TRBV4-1	CASSQVGGQTTEAFF
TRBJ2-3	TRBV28	CASSPSGVAGPDTQYF
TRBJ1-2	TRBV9	CASSVEGGRNYGYTF
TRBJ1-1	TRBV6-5	CASSYGGMNTEAFF
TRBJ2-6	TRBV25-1	CASSGLTIGANVLTF
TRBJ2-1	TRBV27	CASSLYPETSGRVTYNEQFF
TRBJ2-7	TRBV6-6	CASSPLEEGLTYEQYF
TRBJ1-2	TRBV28	CASRTGTGDYGYTF
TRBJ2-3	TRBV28	CASSLQGPDTQYF
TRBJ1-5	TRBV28	CASSLGGVEFQPQHF
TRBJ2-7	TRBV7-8	CASSSPSTSDSYEQYF
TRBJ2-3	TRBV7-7	CASSPSGTGTDTQYF
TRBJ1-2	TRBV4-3	CASSQGLEDRVGGYTF
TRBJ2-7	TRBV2	CASSEAGISSYEQYF
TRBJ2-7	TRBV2	CASSGGVGYRFYEQYF
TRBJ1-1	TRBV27	CASSGHRGSANTEAFF
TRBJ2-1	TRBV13	CASSLDPQGAYFEQFF
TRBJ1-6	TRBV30	CAWDTTVRASPLHF
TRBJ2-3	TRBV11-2	CASSLRAGVGDTQYF
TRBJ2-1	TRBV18	CASSGRGDHNEQFF